Presented here are 9 T cell receptor beta chains from one specimen sequenced in a study of read filtering for tumor transcriptome and immune sequencing. From approximately 430 ng of RNA, a library with molecular barcoded alpha/delta and beta/gamma adaptors was made. TCRdb re-derived calls from the reads in MiXCR, one entry per CDR3 protein. Among some 30,000 distinct CDR3 sequences, about 18% were seen once, and the ten largest hold about a sixth. Sequencing used a population of CD138-negative cells sorted from bone marrow. The receptors shown here come from a donor at least 40 years old with multiple myeloma.

As regards this clonotype: A read error is possible here, since a much larger clone lies one base away. This chain links TRBV3-1 with TRBJ2-3, with 9 bases identical to TRBD2. The J segment lost 6 bases and the V segment lost 5 bases, leaving 6 bases of the junction unmatched. This CDR3 spans 14 amino acids. Germline V gene sequence: CDR1 LGHDT, CDR2 YNNKEL (reference sequence). As DNA, the CDR3 is TGTGCCAGCAGCTCGGGACTAGCAAGTGATACGCAGTATTTT. Its translation is CASSSGLASDTQYF.

This clonotype has ten or more counts. The chain links TRBV11-2 to TRBJ2-6; no clear D. With 1 base removed from V and 0 bases from J, the gap between germline ends came to 4 bases. The length of the CDR3 is 15 residues. Looked up from germline, CDR1 is SGHAT and CDR2 is FQNNGV. The CDR3: CASSLVSSGANVLTF. CDR3 nucleotides: TGTGCCAGCAGCTTAGTAAGCTCTGGGGCCAACGTCCTGACTTTC.

This clonotype appeared many times. The germline gene is not matched at one end of the junction; a read error may be the cause. This chain links TRBV5-1 with TRBJ2-3; TRBD2 is a possible D gene (7 bases). The CDR3 spans 17 residues. CDR1 and CDR2 from the germline V gene are SGHRS and YFSETQ. This chain's CDR3 is CASSWGPDAGASDTQYF. DNA for the CDR3: TGCGCCAGCAGCTGGGGCCCCGACGCGGGGGCATCAGATACGCAGTACTTT. The complete variable domain, with remaining parts taken from reference TRBV5-1 and TRBJ2-3, reads KAGVTQTPRYLIKTRGQQVTLSCSPISGHRSVSWYQQTPGQGLQFLFEYFSETQRNKGNFPGRFSGRQFSNSRSEMNVSTLELGDSALYLCASSWGPDAGASDTQYFGPGTRLTVL.

Turning to this clonotype: One junction end disagrees with the germline gene, perhaps due to a read error. V usage is TRBV12-3 or TRBV12-4 and J usage is TRBJ2-5, with D maybe TRBD1 (6 bases). The CDR3 contains 15 residues. The CDR3 coding sequence is TGTGTCAGCAGCATAACAGGGCAGGTCCGGGAGACCCAGTACTTC. As protein: CVSSITGQVRETQYF.

This clonotype has ten or more counts. V and J are TRBV20-1 and TRBJ2-5; 9 bases are a match to TRBD1. Germline CDR1 DFQATT, CDR2 SNEGSKA (reference sequence). The CDR3 is 16 residues long. With 0 bases clipped from V and 5 bases from J, the junction kept 10 bases outside the gene matches. The CDR3 sequence: CSARDGYRGRSETQYF. Here the CDR3 DNA reads TGCAGTGCTAGAGATGGGTACAGGGGGCGATCGGAGACCCAGTACTTC.

This clonotype was recorded many times. This chain links TRBV28 with TRBJ2-7; D is perhaps TRBD1 or TRBD2 (5 bases each). The CDR3 runs to 14 residues. In germline, CDR1 is MDHEN, CDR2 SYDVKM. V lost 9 bases, J lost 4 bases, and 19 bases lay in between. Here the CDR3 DNA reads TGTGCCAGTCTGCGTGGGCCGGGACCTTACGAGCAGTACTTC. Its translation is CASLRGPGPYEQYF.

This clonotype was counted ten times or more. The V and J genes are TRBV7-3 and TRBJ2-7, with D tentatively TRBD2 (5 bases). The CDR3 has 13 residues. Trimming stripped 5 bases from V and 3 bases from J, with 11 bases between. Looked up from germline, CDR1 is SGHTA and CDR2 is FQGTGA. The CDR3 DNA follows: TGTGCCAGCAGCCCCGCGGCGGGCTACGAGCAGTACTTC. This encodes CASSPAAGYEQYF.

This clonotype is termed medium-sized. DNA for the CDR3: TGCAGTGCTAGGTCCCTAGCGGAACGATTACTGGATGAGCAGTTCTTC. It translates to CSARSLAERLLDEQFF. The chain carries TRBV20-1 and TRBJ2-1, with 7 nucleotides matching TRBD2. Trimming at V came to 3 bases and at J to 8 bases, leaving 16 bases not matched to a gene. CDR1 is DFQATT and CDR2 is SNEGSKA in the germline V gene (reference sequence). There are 16 residues in the CDR3.

This clonotype was seen many times. This rearrangement joins TRBV15 to TRBJ2-3; D unclear. Trimming shortened V by 0 bases and J by 3 bases, and 10 bases separated the two germline ends. The CDR3 is made up of 15 amino acids. CDR1 is LNHNV and CDR2 is YYDKDF in the germline V gene (reference sequence). The chain's CDR3 is CATSRDHKDTDTQYF. The CDR3 nucleotides read TGTGCCACCAGCAGAGATCATAAGGATACAGATACGCAGTATTTT.